Below, 16 T cell receptor beta chains from the same sample are listed, as sequenced in a study of tumor-infiltrating lymphocytes in primary liver carcinoma. For each extraction, RNA and DNA were obtained together from 20-30 mg of unsorted bulk tissue. Starting from 400 to 500 ng of total RNA, TCR beta cDNA was produced with a primer in the constant region. Three nested multiplex PCR rounds, a slightly modified ARM-PCR method, built the TCR beta libraries. PCR rounds one and two used TRBV1-TRBV30 forward primers with a C-beta reverse primer for approximately 11 cycles each. TCRdb itself ran the multiplex PCR reads through MiXCR, one entry per CDR3 protein. The repertoire consists of about 74,000 distinct CDR3 sequences, with 60% to 80% occurring once and the leading ten covering about 27%. Sequenced sample: liver tumor tissue from sampling region 4. Subset here: tumor region T4, right-lateral pole. Receptors originate from a man in his forties with primary liver carcinoma and hepatitis B virus infection.

With respect to this clonotype: Its ends do not fully match the called genes, so a read error is possible. This sequence joins TRBV12-3 or TRBV12-4 and TRBJ2-1; TRBD1 or TRBD2 may be the D gene (5 bases each). CDR3 size: 16 residues. CDR3 in DNA: TGTGCCAACAGTTCGCCCGGGACGGGGCTCCGGGGTGAGCAGTTCTTC. It encodes CANSSPGTGLRGEQFF.

As concerns this clonotype: At one end the junction does not follow the germline gene, possibly because of a read error. The rearrangement links TRBV12-3 or TRBV12-4 to TRBJ1-6; a weak D match, TRBD1 (6 bases). This CDR3 is 13 amino acids long. CDR3 loop: CDSSQQGCEPLHF. The CDR3 DNA reads as TGTGACAGCAGTCAACAGGGATGTGAACCCCTCCACTTT.

The table lists this clonotype with a few counts. A much more abundant neighbour one base away suggests this may be a read error. The chain has TRBV6-6 and TRBJ2-5, with 8 bases fitting TRBD2. Looked up from germline, CDR1 is MNHNY and CDR2 is SVGAGI (reference sequence). V shed 5 bases and J 2 bases; nucleotides not matched to a gene: 7. The CDR3 has 15 residues. The CDR3 region is CASSRGLESQETQYF. The CDR3, as DNA: TGTGCCAGCAGTAGGGGACTAGAGAGTCAAGAGACCCAGTACTTC.

Comments on this clonotype: The conserved closing phenylalanine or tryptophan is absent in this CDR3, likely reflecting a read error. J is TRBJ2-7 and V is TRBV11-2; possibly TRBD2 for D (6 bases). The ends were cut back, 0 bases at V and 3 bases at J, with 15 bases in the middle. Germline CDR1 SGHAT, CDR2 FQNNGV. The CDR3 extends over 16 amino acids. The CDR3 loop is CASSLDSGDGIYEQYS. DNA of the CDR3: TGTGCCAGCAGCTTAGATTCGGGGGACGGTATCTACGAGCAGTACTCG.

In this sample, this clonotype turned up once. At one boundary the junction diverges from the germline segment, which might be a read error. The gene calls are TRBV11-2 and TRBJ2-7; D is possibly TRBD2 (5 bases). The CDR3 is 15 residues long. Germline values: CDR1 SGHAT, CDR2 FQNNGV. The CDR3 is CASSLSVGVSYEQYF. In DNA, the CDR3 is TGTGCCAGCAGCCTATCTGTGGGAGTATCCTACGAGCAATACTTT. The full variable domain, rest sourced from reference TRBV11-2 and TRBJ2-7, is EAGVAQSPRYKIIEKRQSVAFWCNPISGHATLYWYQQILGQGPKLLIQFQNNGVVDDSQLPKDRFSAERLKGVDSTLKIQPAKLEDSAVYLCASSLSVGVSYEQYFGPGTRLTVT.

Comment on this clonotype: A much bigger clone sits one base away, suggesting this may be a read error. The chain joins TRBV18 to TRBJ1-1; possibly TRBD1 for D (5 bases). The CDR3 spans 13 residues. The germline V gene has CDR1 KGHSH and CDR2 LQKENI. V was shortened by 9 bases and J by 0 bases, with 11 bases between the two germline ends. The CDR3 DNA follows: TGTGCCAGTTCCGACAGCCTGAACACTGAAGCTTTCTTT. Its translation is CASSDSLNTEAFF.

With regard to this clonotype: Its ends do not fully match the called genes, so a read error is possible. The V call is TRBV29-1, the J call TRBJ2-1, with no clear D. CDR3 length: 14 amino acids. Germline V lookup: CDR1 SQVTM, CDR2 ANQGSEA. Here the CDR3 reads CSVVGLESYNEQFF. The CDR3 DNA is TGCAGCGTCGTTGGGCTAGAATCCTACAATGAACAGTTCTTC.

As for this clonotype: In this CDR3 the conserved last residue, phenylalanine or tryptophan, is missing, so a read error is likely. This chain links TRBV6-5 with TRBJ1-1, with unresolved D. Germline lookup yields CDR1 MNHEY and CDR2 SVGAGI. Deletions cut 4 bases from V and 8 bases from J, with 14 bases between. This CDR3 is 13 amino acids long. For the CDR3, the DNA is TGTGCCAGCAGTTCCAGCATGGTCGGGGAAGCTTTCATT. Its translation: CASSSSMVGEAFI.

This clonotype has a count of ten or more. The V gene is TRBV10-2, the J gene TRBJ2-7, with 10 bases lining up with TRBD2. With V trimmed by 0 bases and J by 6 bases, 5 bases remained unmatched. The CDR3 is 15 amino acids. CDR1 is WSHSY, CDR2 SAAADI, per germline. The CDR3 is CASSESASGRGEQYF. CDR3 in DNA: TGCGCCAGCAGTGAGTCGGCTAGCGGGAGAGGCGAGCAGTACTTC.

This clonotype was found a few times. This may be a read error: a much more frequent sequence differs by one nucleotide. The V call is TRBV25-1, the J call TRBJ2-2; possibly TRBD1 for D (6 bases). The CDR3 has 16 amino acids. V was cut by 3 bases and J by 0 bases, with 11 bases left in between. Germline loops: CDR1 MGHDK, CDR2 SYGVNS. CDR3 protein: CASSDLDRTNTGELFF. In nucleotides, the CDR3 is TGTGCCAGCAGTGACTTGGACAGAACGAACACCGGGGAGCTGTTTTTT. The full variable domain, completed using reference TRBV25-1 and TRBJ2-2, is EADIYQTPRYLVIGTGKKITLECSQTMGHDKMYWYQQDPGMELHLIHYSYGVNSTEKGDLSSESTVSRIRTEHFPLTLESARPSHTSQYLCASSDLDRTNTGELFFGEGSRLTVL.

This clonotype was counted ten times or more. The rearrangement joins TRBV24-1 to TRBJ2-1; 13 nucleotides line up with TRBD2. CDR3 length: 16 amino acids. Per the germline V gene, CDR1 is KGHDR and CDR2 is SFDVKD. V lost 4 bases to trimming and J lost 8 bases; unmatched junction nucleotides: 7. CDR3 protein: CATSDYGLAGVDEQFF. In nucleotides, the CDR3 is TGTGCCACCAGTGACTACGGACTAGCGGGAGTTGATGAGCAGTTCTTC.

The table lists this clonotype with a few counts. Sequence at one end of the junction differs from germline and may be a read error. The chain employs TRBV11-2 and TRBJ2-3; tentatively, D is TRBD1 or TRBD2 (6 bases each). The CDR3 loop spans 16 amino acids. Per the germline V gene, CDR1 is SGHAT and CDR2 is FQNNGV. For the CDR3, the DNA is TGTGTCAGCAGTTTAGCCTGGGCCGGGGGCGCGGATACGCAGTATTTT. This encodes CVSSLAWAGGADTQYF.

This chain uses TRBV20-1 with TRBJ2-7, with D possibly being TRBD1 or TRBD2 (5 bases each). V was pared by 1 base and J by 3 bases, with 13 bases between. CDR3 length: 14 residues. Germline V gene data show CDR1 as DFQATT and CDR2 as SNEGSKA (reference sequence). CDR3: CSARGDGKDYEQYF. In DNA form, the CDR3 reads TGCAGTGCTAGAGGGGACGGAAAAGACTACGAGCAGTACTTC.

This clonotype was found once. An end of the junction differs from the germline gene, which may be a read error. The V gene is TRBV6-5, the J gene TRBJ1-3; D is possibly TRBD1 (5 bases). This CDR3 region has 15 residues. CDR1 and CDR2 (germline): MNHEY, SVGAGI. CDR3: CASSMGTSVGNTIYF. DNA for the CDR3: TGTGCCAGCAGTATGGGGACTTCAGTTGGAAATACCATATATTTT.

Comments on this clonotype: This sequence may be a read error, since a much larger clone differs from it by one base. The chain links TRBV11-1 to TRBJ1-4; D not resolved. The CDR3 sequence is 16 residues long. The ends were cut back, 3 bases at V and 4 bases at J, with 15 bases in the middle. Germline loops: CDR1 SGHAT, CDR2 FQDESV (reference sequence). The CDR3, as DNA: TGTGCCAGCAGCTTGGGCAGGACGAGTTTTAATGAAAAACTGTTTTTT. Its protein is CASSLGRTSFNEKLFF.

This chain uses TRBV28 with TRBJ1-3; D gene ambiguous. CDR1 and CDR2 from the germline V gene are MDHEN and SYDVKM. Trimming pared 5 bases from V and 3 bases from J, leaving 8 bases between. The CDR3 runs 13 residues. The CDR3, as DNA: TGTGCCAGCAGTCCCACCTATGGAAACACCATATATTTT. This gives the protein CASSPTYGNTIYF.